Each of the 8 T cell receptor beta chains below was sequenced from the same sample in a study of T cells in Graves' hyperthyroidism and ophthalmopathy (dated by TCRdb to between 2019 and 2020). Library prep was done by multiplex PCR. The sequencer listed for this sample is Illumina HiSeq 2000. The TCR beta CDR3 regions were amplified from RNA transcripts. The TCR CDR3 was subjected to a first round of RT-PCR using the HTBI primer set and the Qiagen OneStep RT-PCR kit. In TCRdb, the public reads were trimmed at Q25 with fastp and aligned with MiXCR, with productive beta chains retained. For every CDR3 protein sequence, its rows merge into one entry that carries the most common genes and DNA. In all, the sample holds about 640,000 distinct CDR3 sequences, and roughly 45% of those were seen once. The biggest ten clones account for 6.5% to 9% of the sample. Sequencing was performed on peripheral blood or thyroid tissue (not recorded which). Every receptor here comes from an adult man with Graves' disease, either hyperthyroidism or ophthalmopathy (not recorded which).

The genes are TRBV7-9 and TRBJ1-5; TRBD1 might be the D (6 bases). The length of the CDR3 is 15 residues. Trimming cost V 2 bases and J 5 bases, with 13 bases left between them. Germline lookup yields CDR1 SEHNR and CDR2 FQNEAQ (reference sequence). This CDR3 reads CASSLTGMMDQPQHF. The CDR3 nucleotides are TGTGCCAGCAGCTTAACAGGGATGATGGATCAGCCCCAGCATTTT.

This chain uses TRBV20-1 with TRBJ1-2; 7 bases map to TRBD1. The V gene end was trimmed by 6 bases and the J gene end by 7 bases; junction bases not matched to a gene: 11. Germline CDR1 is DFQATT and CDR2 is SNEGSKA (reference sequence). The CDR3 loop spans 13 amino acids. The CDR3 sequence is CSATRQGPSGYTF. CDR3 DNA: TGCAGTGCCACCCGACAGGGACCCTCTGGCTACACCTTC.

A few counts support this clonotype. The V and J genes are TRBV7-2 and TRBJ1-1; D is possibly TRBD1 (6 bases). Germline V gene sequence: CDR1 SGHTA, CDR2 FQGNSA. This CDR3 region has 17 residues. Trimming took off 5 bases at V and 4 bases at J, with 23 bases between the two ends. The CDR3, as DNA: TGTGCCAGCAGCCTGGGACAAGGAGCGTCTCAGGGCACTGAAGCTTTCTTT. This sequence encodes CASSLGQGASQGTEAFF.

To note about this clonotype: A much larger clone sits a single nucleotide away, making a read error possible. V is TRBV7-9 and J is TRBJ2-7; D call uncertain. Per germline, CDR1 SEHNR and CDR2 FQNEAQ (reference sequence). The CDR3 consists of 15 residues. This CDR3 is CASSLDGIAAYEQSF. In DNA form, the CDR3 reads TGTGCCAGCAGCTTAGATGGGATAGCAGCCTACGAGCAGTCCTTC.

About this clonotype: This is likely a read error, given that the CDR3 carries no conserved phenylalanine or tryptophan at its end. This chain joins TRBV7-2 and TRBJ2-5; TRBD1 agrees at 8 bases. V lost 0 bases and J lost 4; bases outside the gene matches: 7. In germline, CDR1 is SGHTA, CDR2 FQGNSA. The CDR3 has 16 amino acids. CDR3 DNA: TGTGCCAGCAGCTTAGCGCCGCCAGGGGGCTCAGAGACCCAGTACTCC. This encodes CASSLAPPGGSETQYS.

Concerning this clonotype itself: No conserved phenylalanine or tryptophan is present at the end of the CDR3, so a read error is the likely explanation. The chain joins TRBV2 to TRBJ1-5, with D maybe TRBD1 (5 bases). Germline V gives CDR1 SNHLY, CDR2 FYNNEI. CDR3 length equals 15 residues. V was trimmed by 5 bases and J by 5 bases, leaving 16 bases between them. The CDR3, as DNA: TGTGCCAGCAGTCCCAACGCGGGGGGAGATCAGCCCCAGCATCTT. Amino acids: CASSPNAGGDQPQHL.

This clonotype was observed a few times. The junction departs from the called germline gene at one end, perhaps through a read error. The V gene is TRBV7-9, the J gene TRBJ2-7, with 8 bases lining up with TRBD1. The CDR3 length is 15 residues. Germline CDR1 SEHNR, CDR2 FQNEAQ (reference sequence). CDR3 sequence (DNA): TGCGCCAGCAGCCCTGGACAGGGACGTACCTACGAGCAGTACTTC. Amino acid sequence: CASSPGQGRTYEQYF.

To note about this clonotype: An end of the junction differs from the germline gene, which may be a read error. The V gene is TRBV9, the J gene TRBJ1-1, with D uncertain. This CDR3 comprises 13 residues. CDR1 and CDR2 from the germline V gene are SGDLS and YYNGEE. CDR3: CASSVDPSTEALF. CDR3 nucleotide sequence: TGTGCCAGCAGCGTAGACCCTTCCACTGAAGCTTTATTT. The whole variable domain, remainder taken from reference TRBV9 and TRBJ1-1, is DSGVTQTPKHLITATGQRVTLRCSPRSGDLSVYWYQQSLDQGLQFLIQYYNGEERAKGNILERFSAQQFPDLHSELNLSSLELGDSALYFCASSVDPSTEALFGQGTRLTVV.